This T cell receptor (beta chain) is from a study of control samples from healthy donors and cancer patients. Produced via immunoSEQ multiplex PCR; TCRdb's table is partial and in-frame only. The table lists about 130,000 clones, just under 95% of them singletons. Per germline, CDR1 SEHNR and CDR2 FQNEAQ (reference sequence). The CDR3 sequence is 13 residues long. Unmatched junction bases numbered 9, after V lost 11 bases and J lost 4 bases. This TCR derives from a man aged 25 to 45 in good health. What was sequenced was blood. This chain uses TRBV7-9 with TRBJ2-5, with 8 bases lining up with TRBD2. Here the CDR3 reads CAGQRGQGETQYF. In DNA form, the CDR3 reads TGTGCCGGTCAGCGGGGGCAGGGAGAGACCCAGTACTTC.